One sample yielded the 8 T cell receptor beta chains listed below, sequenced in a study of blood T cell repertoires in COVID-19. TCRdb's table, derived via immunoSEQ multiplex PCR, lists solely in-frame clones and lacks some. This sample has about 55,000 clones, with 85% found just once. The sample was peripheral blood. The receptors were sampled from a human donor in a cohort sampled during active COVID-19.

This sequence joins TRBV6-5 and TRBJ2-1; TRBD2 agrees at 8 bases. The CDR3 has 15 amino acids. Germline V gene lookup returns CDR1 MNHEY and CDR2 SVGAGI. The J segment lost 4 bases and the V segment lost 2 bases, leaving 4 bases of the junction unmatched. CDR3 sequence (DNA): TGTGCCAGCAGTTACAGTAGCGGGGCATACAATGAGCAGTTCTTC. It is translated as CASSYSSGAYNEQFF.

The gene calls are TRBV29-1 and TRBJ1-2, with 9 nucleotides matching TRBD1. The CDR3 length is 16 residues. The V gene's germline CDR1 is SQVTM and CDR2 ANQGSEA. Trimming removed 5 bases from V and 0 bases from J; junction bases left unmatched: 10. The DNA of the CDR3 is TGCAGCGTTATCGGGACAGGGATCCCGGCTAACTATGGCTACACCTTC. Amino acid sequence: CSVIGTGIPANYGYTF. The complete variable domain, with remaining parts taken from reference TRBV29-1 and TRBJ1-2, reads SAVISQKPSRDICQRGTSLTIQCQVDSQVTMMFWYRQQPGQSLTLIATANQGSEATYESGFVIDKFPISRPNLTFSTLTVSNMSPEDSSIYLCSVIGTGIPANYGYTFGSGTRLTVV.

The genes are TRBV7-2 and TRBJ2-5, with 10 nucleotides matching TRBD2. CDR1 SGHTA and CDR2 FQGNSA come from the germline V gene. There are 15 residues in the CDR3. V shed 5 bases and J 9 bases; nucleotides not matched to a gene: 12. In DNA form, the CDR3 reads TGTGCCAGCAGCCCCGGTGAGCGGGAGGGCTGGGCCCAGTACTTC. It codes for CASSPGEREGWAQYF.

CDR3 sequence (DNA): TGTGCCAGTAGTATACGTGGCGGATCCACAGATACGCAGTATTTT. Amino acid sequence: CASSIRGGSTDTQYF. The chain carries TRBV19 and TRBJ2-3; D gene uncertain. The CDR3 contains 15 residues. Trimming shortened V by 2 bases and J by 2 bases, and 11 bases separated the two germline ends. Germline CDR1 and CDR2: LNHDA and SQIVND (reference sequence).

The V and J genes are TRBV29-1 and TRBJ2-7, with D tentatively TRBD2 (6 bases). The CDR3 consists of 15 residues. Germline assignment: CDR1 SQVTM and CDR2 ANQGSEA. The V end lost 4 bases, the J end lost 5 bases, and 21 bases lay between the germline ends. The CDR3 spells CSVGIEGWEVNEQYF. The CDR3 nucleotides read TGCAGCGTTGGCATCGAGGGGTGGGAGGTTAACGAGCAGTACTTC.

The chain recombines TRBV18 with TRBJ2-1, with TRBD2 identical over 14 bases. The V gene end was trimmed by 3 bases and the J gene end by 7 bases; junction bases not matched to a gene: 8. CDR1 KGHSH and CDR2 LQKENI come from the germline V gene. The CDR3 covers 17 residues. As DNA, the CDR3 is TGTGCCAGCTCACCGCCTGGACTAGCGGGAGGCGGTAATGAGCAGTTCTTC. This translates into CASSPPGLAGGGNEQFF.

This chain uses TRBV15 with TRBJ2-3, with TRBD2 matching 9 bases. This CDR3 comprises 15 residues. Unmatched junction bases numbered 9, after V lost 8 bases and J lost 3 bases. Looked up from germline, CDR1 is LNHNV and CDR2 is YYDKDF (reference sequence). The CDR3 sequence: CATEETSGQTDTQYF. Here the CDR3 DNA reads TGTGCCACCGAAGAGACTAGCGGCCAAACAGATACGCAGTATTTT.

J is TRBJ1-2 and V is TRBV7-3; D gene ambiguous. Trimming left V 5 bases short and J 3 bases short, with 13 bases between. The CDR3 has 14 residues. Germline V gene lookup returns CDR1 SGHTA and CDR2 FQGTGA. Here the CDR3 reads CASSPGGDHYGYTF. The CDR3 DNA follows: TGTGCCAGCAGCCCCGGCGGTGATCACTATGGCTACACCTTC. The full variable domain, rest sourced from reference TRBV7-3 and TRBJ1-2, is GAGVSQTPSNKVTEKGKYVELRCDPISGHTALYWYRQSLGQGPEFLIYFQGTGAADDSGLPNDRFFAVRPEGSVSTLKIQRTERGDSAVYLCASSPGGDHYGYTFGSGTRLTVV.